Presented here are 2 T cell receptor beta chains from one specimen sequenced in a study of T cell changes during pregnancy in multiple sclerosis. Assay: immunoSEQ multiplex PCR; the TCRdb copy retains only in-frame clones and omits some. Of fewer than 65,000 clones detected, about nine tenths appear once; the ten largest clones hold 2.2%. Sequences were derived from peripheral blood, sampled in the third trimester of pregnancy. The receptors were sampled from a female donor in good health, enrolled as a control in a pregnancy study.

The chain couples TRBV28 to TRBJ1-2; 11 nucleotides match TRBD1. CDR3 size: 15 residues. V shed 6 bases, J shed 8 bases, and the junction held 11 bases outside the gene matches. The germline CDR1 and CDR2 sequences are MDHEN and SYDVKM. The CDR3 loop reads CASRIRTGGAKGYTF. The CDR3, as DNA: TGTGCCAGCAGGATACGGACAGGGGGCGCAAAAGGCTACACCTTC.

CDR3 DNA sequence: TGTGCCAGCAGGCTCTATATAGCGGGAGCTCTGACAGATACGCAGTATTTT. Protein: CASRLYIAGALTDTQYF. The rearrangement links TRBV6-4 to TRBJ2-3; TRBD2 matches 9 bases. The CDR3 length is 17 residues. V shed 6 bases, J shed 3 bases, and the junction held 13 bases outside the gene matches. Germline V CDR1 and CDR2: MRHNA, SNTAGT.